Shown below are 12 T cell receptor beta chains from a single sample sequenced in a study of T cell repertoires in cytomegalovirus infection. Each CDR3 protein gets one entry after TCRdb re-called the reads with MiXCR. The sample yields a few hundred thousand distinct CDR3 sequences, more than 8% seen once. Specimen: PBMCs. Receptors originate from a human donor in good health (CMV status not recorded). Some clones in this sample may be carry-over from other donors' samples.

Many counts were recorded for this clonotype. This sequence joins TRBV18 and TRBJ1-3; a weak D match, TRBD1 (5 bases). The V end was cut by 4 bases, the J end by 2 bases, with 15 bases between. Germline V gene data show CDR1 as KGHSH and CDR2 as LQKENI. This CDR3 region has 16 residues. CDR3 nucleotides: TGTGCCAGCTCACGGGACTCTGTTACGGCTGGAAACACCATATATTTT. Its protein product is CASSRDSVTAGNTIYF. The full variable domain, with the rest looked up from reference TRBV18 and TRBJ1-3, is NAGVMQNPRHLVRRRGQEARLRCSPMKGHSHVYWYRQLPEEGLKFMVYLQKENIIDESGMPKERFSAEFPKEGPSILRIQQVVRGDSAAYFCASSRDSVTAGNTIYFGEGSWLTVV.

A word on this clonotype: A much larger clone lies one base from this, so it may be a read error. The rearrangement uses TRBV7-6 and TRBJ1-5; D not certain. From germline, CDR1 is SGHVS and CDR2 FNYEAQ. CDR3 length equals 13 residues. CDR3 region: CANSSDSNQPQHF. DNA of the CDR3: TGTGCCAACAGCTCCGATAGCAATCAGCCCCAGCATTTT.

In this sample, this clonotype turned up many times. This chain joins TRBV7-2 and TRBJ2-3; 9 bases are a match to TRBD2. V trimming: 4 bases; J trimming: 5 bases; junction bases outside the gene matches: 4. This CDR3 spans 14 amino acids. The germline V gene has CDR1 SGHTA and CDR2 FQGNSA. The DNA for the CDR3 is TGTGCCAGCAGCTCCTCAGCGGGGGGAGATACGCAGTATTTT. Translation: CASSSSAGGDTQYF.

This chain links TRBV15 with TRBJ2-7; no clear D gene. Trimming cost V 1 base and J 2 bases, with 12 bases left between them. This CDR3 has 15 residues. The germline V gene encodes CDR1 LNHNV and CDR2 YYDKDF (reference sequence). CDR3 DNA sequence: TGTGCCACCAGCAGAGCAGAGACGGGCCCCTACGAGCAGTACTTC. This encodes CATSRAETGPYEQYF.

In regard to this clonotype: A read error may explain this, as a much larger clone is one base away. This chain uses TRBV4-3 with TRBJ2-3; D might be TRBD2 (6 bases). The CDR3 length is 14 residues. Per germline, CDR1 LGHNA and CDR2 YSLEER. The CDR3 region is CASSQGLGTDTQCF. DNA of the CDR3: TGCGCCAGCAGCCAGGGACTGGGAACAGATACGCAGTGTTTT.

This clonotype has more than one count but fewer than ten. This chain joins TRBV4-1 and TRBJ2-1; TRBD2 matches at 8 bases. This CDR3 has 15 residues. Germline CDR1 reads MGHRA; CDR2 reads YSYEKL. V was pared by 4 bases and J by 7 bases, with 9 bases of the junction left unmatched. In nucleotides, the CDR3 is TGCGCCAGCAGCCCCCGGACTAGCCCCAAGAATGAGCAGTTCTTC. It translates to CASSPRTSPKNEQFF.

The DNA for the CDR3 is TGTGCCACCCAGGGACAGGGGACGGGTGAAGCTTTCTTT. It is translated as CATQGQGTGEAFF. V usage is TRBV24-1 and J usage is TRBJ1-1; the match to TRBD1 covers 10 bases. The CDR3 totals 13 residues. V shed 9 bases, J shed 7 bases, and the junction held 7 bases outside the gene matches. Germline V gene lookup returns CDR1 KGHDR and CDR2 SFDVKD.

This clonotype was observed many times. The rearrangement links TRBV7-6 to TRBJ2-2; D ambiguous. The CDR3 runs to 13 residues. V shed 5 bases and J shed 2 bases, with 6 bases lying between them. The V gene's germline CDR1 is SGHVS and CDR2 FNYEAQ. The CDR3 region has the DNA TGTGCCAGCAGCCTTACAAACACCGGGGAGCTGTTTTTT. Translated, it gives CASSLTNTGELFF.

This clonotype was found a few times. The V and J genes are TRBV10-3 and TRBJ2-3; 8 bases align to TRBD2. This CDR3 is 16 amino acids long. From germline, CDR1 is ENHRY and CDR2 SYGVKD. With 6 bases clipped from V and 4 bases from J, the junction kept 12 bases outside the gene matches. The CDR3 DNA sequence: TGTGCCATCAGGTCAGGGGCGGGAGGACCATCAGATACGCAGTATTTT. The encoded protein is CAIRSGAGGPSDTQYF.

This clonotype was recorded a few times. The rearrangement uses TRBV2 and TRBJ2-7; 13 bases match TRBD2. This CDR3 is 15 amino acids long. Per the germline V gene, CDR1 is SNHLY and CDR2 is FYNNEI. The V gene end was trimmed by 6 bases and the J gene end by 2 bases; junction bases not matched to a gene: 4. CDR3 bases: TGTGCCAGCAGGGAGGGACTAGCGGGACCCTACGAGCAGTACTTC. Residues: CASREGLAGPYEQYF.

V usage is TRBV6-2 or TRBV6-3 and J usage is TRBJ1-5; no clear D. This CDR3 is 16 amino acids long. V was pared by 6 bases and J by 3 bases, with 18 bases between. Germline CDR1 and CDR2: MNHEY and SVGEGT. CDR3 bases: TGTGCCAGCAGCGATACCAATTGGGTCTCCAATCAGCCCCAGCATTTT. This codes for CASSDTNWVSNQPQHF.

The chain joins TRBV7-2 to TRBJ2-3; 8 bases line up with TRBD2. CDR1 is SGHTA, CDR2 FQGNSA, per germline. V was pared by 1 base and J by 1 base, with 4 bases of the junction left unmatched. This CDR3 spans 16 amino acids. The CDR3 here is CASSLEPRGGTDTQYF. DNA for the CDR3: TGTGCCAGCAGCTTAGAACCGCGGGGGGGCACAGATACGCAGTATTTT.